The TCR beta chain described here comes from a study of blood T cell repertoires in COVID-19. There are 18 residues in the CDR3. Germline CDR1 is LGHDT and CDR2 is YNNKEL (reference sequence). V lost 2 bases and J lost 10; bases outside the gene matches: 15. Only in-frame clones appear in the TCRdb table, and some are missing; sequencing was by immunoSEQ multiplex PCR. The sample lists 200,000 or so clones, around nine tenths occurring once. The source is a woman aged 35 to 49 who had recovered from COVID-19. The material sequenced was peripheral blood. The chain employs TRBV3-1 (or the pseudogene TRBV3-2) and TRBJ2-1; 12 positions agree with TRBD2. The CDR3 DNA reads TGTGCCAGCAGCCAATACTCTCAATCTAGCGGGAGGGTTAGGGAGCAGTTCTTC. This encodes CASSQYSQSSGRVREQFF.